The source of this T cell receptor beta chain is a study of PD-L1 blockade in urothelial cancer. At the level of the study: It was at some point between 2014 and 2015 that patients started atezolizumab at 1,200 mg intravenously every 3 weeks. The study recovered a median of roughly 140,000 T cells per blood sample.

The protocol was immunoSEQ multiplex PCR, while the TCRdb copy is restricted to in-frame clones and leaves out a portion. Of under 45,000 clones listed, 82% are singletons. This CDR3 contains 15 residues. From germline, CDR1 is MDHEN and CDR2 SYDVKM. V was clipped by 2 bases and J by 0 bases, with 5 bases between them. Per-patient samples, pretreatment and on-treatment, numbered 1 to 8. The chain is built from TRBV28 and TRBJ2-6; no firm D call. Sequenced material: PBMCs, taken around atezolizumab (anti-PD-L1) treatment. The receptor comes from a man in his fifties or sixties with urothelial cancer. CDR3 sequence (DNA): TGTGCCAGCAGTTTACATGTCTCTGGGGCCAACGTCCTGACTTTC. Protein sequence: CASSLHVSGANVLTF.